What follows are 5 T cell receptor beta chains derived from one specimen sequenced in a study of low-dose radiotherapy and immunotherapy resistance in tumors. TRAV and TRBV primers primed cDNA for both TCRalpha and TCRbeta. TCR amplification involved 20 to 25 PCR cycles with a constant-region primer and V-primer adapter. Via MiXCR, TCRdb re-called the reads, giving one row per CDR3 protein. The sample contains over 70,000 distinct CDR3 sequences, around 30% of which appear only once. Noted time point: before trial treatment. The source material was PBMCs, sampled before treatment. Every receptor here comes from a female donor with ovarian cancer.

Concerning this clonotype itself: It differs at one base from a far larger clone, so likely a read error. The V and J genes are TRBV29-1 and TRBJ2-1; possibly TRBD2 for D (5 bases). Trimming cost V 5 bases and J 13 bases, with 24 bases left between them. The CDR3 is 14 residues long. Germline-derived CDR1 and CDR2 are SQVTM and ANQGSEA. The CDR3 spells CSVRFNLAKNIQFF. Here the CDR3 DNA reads TGCAGCGTTCGTTTCAACCTAGCCAAAAACATTCAGTTCTTC.

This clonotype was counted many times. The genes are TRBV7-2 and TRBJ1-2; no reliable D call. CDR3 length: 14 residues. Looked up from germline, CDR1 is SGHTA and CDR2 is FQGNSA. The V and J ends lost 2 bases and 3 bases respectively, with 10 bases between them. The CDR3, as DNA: TGTGCCAGCAGCTTATCGCCCAGAGACTATGGCTACACCTTC. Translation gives CASSLSPRDYGYTF.

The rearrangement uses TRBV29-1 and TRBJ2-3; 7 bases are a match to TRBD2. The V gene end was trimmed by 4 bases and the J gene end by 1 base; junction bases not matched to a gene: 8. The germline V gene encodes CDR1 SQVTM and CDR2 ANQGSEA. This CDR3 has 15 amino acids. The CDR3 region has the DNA TGCAGCGTTGCCGGACTAGGGATCCGCACAGATACGCAGTATTTT. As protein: CSVAGLGIRTDTQYF.

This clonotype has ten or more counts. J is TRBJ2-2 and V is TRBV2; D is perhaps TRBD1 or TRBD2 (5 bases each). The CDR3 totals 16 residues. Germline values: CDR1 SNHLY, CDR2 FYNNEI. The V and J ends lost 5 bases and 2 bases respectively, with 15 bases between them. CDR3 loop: CASSPRRGYNTGELFF. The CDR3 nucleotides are TGTGCCAGCAGTCCCCGCCGGGGCTATAACACCGGGGAGCTGTTTTTT.

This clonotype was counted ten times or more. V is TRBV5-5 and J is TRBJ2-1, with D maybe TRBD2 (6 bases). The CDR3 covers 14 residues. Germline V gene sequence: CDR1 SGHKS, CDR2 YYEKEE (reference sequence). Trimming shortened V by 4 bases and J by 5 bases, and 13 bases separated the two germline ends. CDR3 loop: CASSRLARHNEQFF. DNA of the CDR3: TGTGCCAGCAGCCGTCTAGCGCGCCACAATGAGCAGTTCTTC.